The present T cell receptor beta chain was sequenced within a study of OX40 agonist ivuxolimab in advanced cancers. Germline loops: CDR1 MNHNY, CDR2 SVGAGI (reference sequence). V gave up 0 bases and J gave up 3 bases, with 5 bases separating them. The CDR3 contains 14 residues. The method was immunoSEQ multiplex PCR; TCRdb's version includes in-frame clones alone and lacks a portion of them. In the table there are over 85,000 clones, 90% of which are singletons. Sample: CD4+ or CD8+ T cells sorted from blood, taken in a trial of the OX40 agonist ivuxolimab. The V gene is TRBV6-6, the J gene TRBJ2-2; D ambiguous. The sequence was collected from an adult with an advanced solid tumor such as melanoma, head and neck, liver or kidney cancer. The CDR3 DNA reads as TGTGCCAGCAGTTACTCGCCAGACACCGGGGAGCTGTTTTTT. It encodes CASSYSPDTGELFF.